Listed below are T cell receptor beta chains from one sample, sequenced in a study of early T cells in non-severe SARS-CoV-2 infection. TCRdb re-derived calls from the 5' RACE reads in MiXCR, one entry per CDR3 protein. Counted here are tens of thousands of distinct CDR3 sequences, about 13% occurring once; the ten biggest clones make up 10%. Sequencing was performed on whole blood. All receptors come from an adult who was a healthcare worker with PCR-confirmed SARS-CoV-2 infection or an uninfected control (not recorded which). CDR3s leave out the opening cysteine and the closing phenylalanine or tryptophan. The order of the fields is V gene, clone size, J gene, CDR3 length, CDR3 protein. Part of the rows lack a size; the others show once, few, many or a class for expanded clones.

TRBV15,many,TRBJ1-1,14,ATSRDLNTPNTEAF
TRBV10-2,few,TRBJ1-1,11,ATKVGVTTEAF
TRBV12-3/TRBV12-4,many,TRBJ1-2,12,ASRRQGWNYGYT
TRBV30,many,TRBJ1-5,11,AWRAQGNQPQH
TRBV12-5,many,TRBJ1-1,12,ASAVEGWGAEAF
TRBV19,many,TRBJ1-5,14,ASSMIGPYYNQPQH
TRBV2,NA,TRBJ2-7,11,ASSPAGAREQY
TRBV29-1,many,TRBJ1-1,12,SVDGGQGYTEAF
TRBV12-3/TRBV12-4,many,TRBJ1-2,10,ASSLSNYGYT
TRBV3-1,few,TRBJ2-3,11,ASSRLAGDTQY
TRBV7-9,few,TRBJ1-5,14,ASSLVGRARDQPQH
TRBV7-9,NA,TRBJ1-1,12,ASSLGPVNTEAF
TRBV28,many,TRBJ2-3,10,ASSLRKDTQY
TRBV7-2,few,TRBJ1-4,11,ASSPNHAEKLF
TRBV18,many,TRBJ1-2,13,ASSPAGRGNYGYT
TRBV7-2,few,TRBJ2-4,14,ASSLEGTSIQNIQY
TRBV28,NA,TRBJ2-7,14,TSTRNGLADNYEQY
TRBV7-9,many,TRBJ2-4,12,ASSLDRGGNIQY
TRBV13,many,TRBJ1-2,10,ASSRGPYGYT
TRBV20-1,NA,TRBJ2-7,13,SARSLQPRIDEQY
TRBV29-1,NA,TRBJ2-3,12,SVERLAGADTQY
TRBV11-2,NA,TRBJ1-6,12,ASSLVQGNSPLH
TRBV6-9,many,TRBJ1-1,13,ASSPLGGGETEAF
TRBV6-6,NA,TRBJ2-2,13,ASSWDSRNTGELF
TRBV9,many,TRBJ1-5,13,ASSVEGDSNQPQH